This T cell receptor beta chain emerged from a study of shared clonotypes between healthy human individuals. At the level of the study: The donor pool was made up of two women and a few men aged 18 to 49.

From CD4+ cells came CD45RA+ naive and CD45RA-negative memory subsets. Investigators spread the genomic DNA of each subset evenly over several immunoSEQ plates. On sorted subsets, replicate PCRs used 200 ng DNA, or tens of thousands of T cell genomes. Sequencing used immunoSEQ multiplex PCR; TCRdb keeps in-frame clones, though not all of them. This sample has 2 million to 2.5 million clones, with nearly 97% found just once. The CDR3 extends over 15 amino acids. The germline V gene has CDR1 SGHTA and CDR2 FQGTGA. Losses at the gene ends were 5 bases for V and 8 bases for J; bases not matched to a gene: 11.

Source material: naive CD4+ T cells sorted from blood. As to subset: CD45RA+ positively selected. The chain uses TRBV7-3 and TRBJ1-2, with 10 bases aligning to TRBD1. This sequence originates from a man aged 18 to 30 in good health. CDR3 amino acids: CASSPAPGQGIGYTF. In nucleotides, the CDR3 is TGTGCCAGCAGCCCGGCCCCGGGACAGGGGATAGGCTACACCTTC.